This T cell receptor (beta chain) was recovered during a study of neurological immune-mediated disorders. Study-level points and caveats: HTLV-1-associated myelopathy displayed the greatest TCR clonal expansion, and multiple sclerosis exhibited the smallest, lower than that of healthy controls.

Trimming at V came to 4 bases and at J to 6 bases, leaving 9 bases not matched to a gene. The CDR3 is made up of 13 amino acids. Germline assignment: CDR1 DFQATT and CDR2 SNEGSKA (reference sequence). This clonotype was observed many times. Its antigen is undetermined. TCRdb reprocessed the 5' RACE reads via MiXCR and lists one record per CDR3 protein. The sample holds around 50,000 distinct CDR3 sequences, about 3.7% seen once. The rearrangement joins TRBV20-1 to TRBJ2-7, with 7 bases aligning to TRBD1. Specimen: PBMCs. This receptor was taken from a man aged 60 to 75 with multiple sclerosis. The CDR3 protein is CSATRQGAGEQYF. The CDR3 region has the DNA TGCAGTGCTACCAGACAGGGAGCCGGCGAGCAGTACTTC.